Presented here are 18 T cell receptor beta chains from one specimen sequenced in a study of control samples from healthy donors and cancer patients. Sequencing was performed with immunoSEQ multiplex PCR; in TCRdb, only in-frame clones are kept and a portion is missing. The table records about 92,000 clones, about four fifths of them present only once. Sequences were obtained from blood. These receptors all stem from a woman aged 60-75 years in good health.

The chain joins TRBV19 to TRBJ2-7, with 8 bases fitting TRBD2. CDR1 is LNHDA and CDR2 is SQIVND in the germline V gene (reference sequence). The CDR3 sequence is 15 residues long. Unmatched junction bases numbered 8, after V lost 3 bases and J lost 4 bases. CDR3 nucleotides: TGTGCCAGTAGTATCGGGAGGGATCCACGTTACGAGCAGTACTTC. Translation gives CASSIGRDPRYEQYF.

Points on this clone: Other DNA variants within this sample encode the same CDR3. CDR3 amino acids: CASSPRGLGNEQFF. CDR3 nucleotide sequence: TGTGCCAGCAGTCCCCGAGGTTTGGGCAATGAGCAGTTCTTC. This sequence joins TRBV4-2 and TRBJ2-1; D is uncertain. The CDR3 has 14 residues. Germline V CDR1 and CDR2: LGHNA, YNFKEQ. V lost 6 bases and J 6 bases, leaving 15 bases between the germline ends.

The V gene is TRBV6-6, the J gene TRBJ2-7; D not resolved. Trimming pared 6 bases from V and 6 bases from J, leaving 15 bases between. The germline gives CDR1 MNHNY, CDR2 SVGAGI (reference sequence). This CDR3 region has 13 residues. CDR3 nucleotide sequence: TGTGCCAGCAGCTCTCTCTTGGTGGGCGAGCAGTACTTC. Translated: CASSSLLVGEQYF.

This sequence joins TRBV13 and TRBJ1-2, with unresolved D. This CDR3 comprises 13 residues. In germline, CDR1 is PRHDT, CDR2 FYEKMQ (reference sequence). Trimming removed 5 bases from V and 0 bases from J, with 7 bases in between. The CDR3 DNA reads TGTGCCAGCAGCCTACGGACTAACTATGGCTACACCTTC. Protein: CASSLRTNYGYTF.

The genes are TRBV6-5 and TRBJ1-6; 7 bases agree with TRBD1. The germline V gene has CDR1 MNHEY and CDR2 SVGAGI. This CDR3 is 13 amino acids long. Trimming took 5 bases from V and 7 from J; bases not matched to a gene: 2. CDR3 residues: CASSLGQNSPLHF. CDR3 DNA: TGTGCCAGCAGTCTGGGACAGAATTCACCCCTCCACTTT.

The gene calls are TRBV28 and TRBJ1-1; no clear D gene. This CDR3 is 11 amino acids long. V was trimmed by 8 bases and J by 2 bases, leaving 6 bases between them. Per germline, CDR1 MDHEN and CDR2 SYDVKM. The CDR3 protein is CASLINTEAFF. Here the CDR3 DNA reads TGTGCCAGCTTGATTAACACTGAAGCTTTCTTT. Looking up the rest from reference TRBV28 and TRBJ1-1 gives the full variable domain: DVKVTQSSRYLVKRTGEKVFLECVQDMDHENMFWYRQDPGLGLRLIYFSYDVKMKEKGDIPEGYSVSREKKERFSLILESASTNQTSMYLCASLINTEAFFGQGTRLTVV.

The V gene is TRBV5-1, the J gene TRBJ1-1; D gene unclear. CDR1 is SGHRS, CDR2 YFSETQ, per germline. V lost 0 bases and J 4 bases, leaving 16 bases between the germline ends. The CDR3 spans 16 residues. CDR3 DNA: TGCGCCAGCAGCTTGGCCGTCAGGCCGGGGAGCACTGAAGCTTTCTTT. This translates into CASSLAVRPGSTEAFF.

V is TRBV6-5 and J is TRBJ2-1; 9 nucleotides line up with TRBD2. Germline CDR1 and CDR2: MNHEY and SVGAGI. The CDR3 covers 15 residues. J gave up 8 bases and V 5 bases, and 10 bases lay outside the gene matches. The CDR3: CASSLASGGIYEQFF. The DNA of the CDR3 is TGTGCCAGCAGTCTCGCCAGCGGGGGGATCTATGAGCAGTTCTTC.

In its sample, this clone was seen many times. The chain combines TRBV7-9 with TRBJ1-5; D possibly corresponds to TRBD1 (6 bases). CDR3 length: 17 residues. Germline CDR1 is SEHNR and CDR2 is FQNEAQ (reference sequence). The V and J ends lost 5 bases and 0 bases respectively, with 17 bases between them. CDR3 sequence (DNA): TGTGCCAGCAGCCTCCCATGGGACAAATATAGCAATCAGCCCCAGCATTTT. Its protein is CASSLPWDKYSNQPQHF.

This clone appeared once. The V call is TRBV5-8, the J call TRBJ1-5, with D tentatively TRBD1 (5 bases). Germline CDR1 is SGHTS and CDR2 is YDEGEE. V lost 3 bases and J 5 bases, leaving 15 bases between the germline ends. This CDR3 spans 15 amino acids. CDR3 in amino acids: CASSWREGIDQPQHF. The CDR3 DNA follows: TGTGCCAGCAGCTGGCGTGAGGGGATTGATCAGCCCCAGCATTTT.

A few counts support this clone. The chain couples TRBV2 to TRBJ1-5; D is ambiguous. The CDR3 has 12 amino acids. V lost 8 bases to trimming and J lost 1 base, with 6 bases between them. Germline V gene sequence: CDR1 SNHLY, CDR2 FYNNEI. This chain's CDR3 is CASGVSNQPQHF. The CDR3 DNA is TGTGCCAGCGGAGTCAGCAATCAGCCCCAGCATTTT.

This chain connects TRBV5-4 to TRBJ2-3; possible D gene TRBD2, 5 bases. This CDR3 region has 13 residues. CDR1 SGHNT and CDR2 YYREEE come from the germline V gene (reference sequence). Trimming removed 1 base at V and 4 bases at J, with 7 bases between. CDR3 protein: CASSLTGSDTQYF. The CDR3 DNA reads as TGTGCCAGCAGCTTGACGGGATCAGATACGCAGTATTTT.

This clone has a single count. The chain joins TRBV6-6 to TRBJ2-1, with D maybe TRBD1 (5 bases). Germline-derived CDR1 and CDR2 are MNHNY and SVGAGI (reference sequence). CDR3 size: 13 residues. Trimming took 5 bases from V and 8 from J, leaving 13 bases between them. CDR3 DNA: TGTGCCAGCAGTCTCCTGGGGCCCGATGAGCAGTTCTTC. Translation gives CASSLLGPDEQFF.

In its sample, this clone was seen a few times. The chain has TRBV4-3 and TRBJ1-4; 8 nucleotides align to TRBD1. With V trimmed by 0 bases and J by 2 bases, 8 bases remained unmatched. The CDR3 extends over 18 amino acids. Germline lookup yields CDR1 LGHNA and CDR2 YSLEER. The chain's CDR3 is CASSQDWAGGGTNEKLFF. CDR3 bases: TGCGCCAGCAGCCAAGATTGGGCAGGGGGCGGGACTAATGAAAAACTGTTTTTT.

This clone was found a few times. The same CDR3 arises from other DNA sequences in this sample as well. The V gene is TRBV5-1, the J gene TRBJ2-3, with unresolved D. Germline CDR1 SGHRS, CDR2 YFSETQ. This CDR3 has 14 amino acids. V shed 2 bases and J shed 2 bases, with 9 bases lying between them. CDR3 sequence (DNA): TGCGCCAGCAGCTTAGGAAGTTCCACAGATACGCAGTATTTT. Translating gives CASSLGSSTDTQYF.

The rearrangement uses TRBV13 and TRBJ2-7, with D perhaps assigned TRBD1 or TRBD2 (5 bases each). V lost 6 bases and J 2 bases, leaving 14 bases between the germline ends. There are 14 residues in the CDR3. Per germline, CDR1 PRHDT and CDR2 FYEKMQ (reference sequence). CDR3 coding DNA: TGTGCCAGCAGAAAATGGGGGAGCCCCTACGAGCAGTACTTC. The encoded protein is CASRKWGSPYEQYF.

The chain has TRBV7-9 and TRBJ1-1, with TRBD1 matching over 9 bases. Looked up from germline, CDR1 is SEHNR and CDR2 is FQNEAQ (reference sequence). There are 14 residues in the CDR3. Germline trimming cut 7 bases from V and 0 bases from J; bases unmatched to any gene: 3. CDR3 region: CASKDRGVNTEAFF. The CDR3 DNA reads as TGTGCCAGCAAAGACAGGGGGGTGAACACTGAAGCTTTCTTT.

This chain links TRBV19 with TRBJ2-7; D remains ambiguous. Looked up from germline, CDR1 is LNHDA and CDR2 is SQIVND (reference sequence). This CDR3 contains 13 residues. Trimming removed 6 bases from V and 3 bases from J, with 12 bases in between. CDR3 region: CASSTGYGYEQYF. CDR3 bases: TGTGCCAGTAGCACTGGGTACGGCTACGAGCAGTACTTC.